The entry below gives a single TCR beta chain sequence along with its context. The record originates from a study of T cell clones after liver transplantation. Study overall: In this trial, immunosuppression withdrawal was attempted within 2 years of liver transplant.

Germline lookup yields CDR1 MGHRA and CDR2 YSYEKL. CDR3 length: 18 amino acids. With V trimmed by 4 bases and J by 3 bases, 12 bases remained unmatched. Using immunoSEQ multiplex PCR, the repertoire was profiled, and TCRdb retains in-frame clones only, with some absent. In the table there are under 35,000 clones, around 94% of which are singletons. The rearrangement links TRBV4-1 to TRBJ2-6; the match to TRBD1 covers 7 bases. The origin of this receptor is a human patient who received a liver transplant. Part of the T cell pool may stem from the graft donor. The sample in question was CD8+ T cells from blood, obtained 12 months after liver transplant. CDR3 protein: CASSPQGSLNFGANVLTF. In nucleotides, the CDR3 is TGCGCCAGCAGCCCACAGGGGTCCCTTAACTTTGGGGCCAACGTCCTGACTTTC.